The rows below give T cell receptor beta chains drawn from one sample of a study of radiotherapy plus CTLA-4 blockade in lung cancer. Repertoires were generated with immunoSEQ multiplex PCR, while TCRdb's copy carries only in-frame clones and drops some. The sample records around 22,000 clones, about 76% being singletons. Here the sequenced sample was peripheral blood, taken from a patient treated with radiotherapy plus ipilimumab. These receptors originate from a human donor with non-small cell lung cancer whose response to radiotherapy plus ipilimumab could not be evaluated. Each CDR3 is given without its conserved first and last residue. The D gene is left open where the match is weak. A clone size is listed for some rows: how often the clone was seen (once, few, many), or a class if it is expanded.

ASSQGDSQNSPLH,NA,NA,TRBV4-1,TRBJ1-6
ASSQFRREDLNEQF,NA,TRBD2,TRBV4-1,TRBJ2-1
ASSGVGLAGQETQY,NA,TRBD2,TRBV10-2,TRBJ2-5
SAGTGTNYGYT,NA,TRBD1,TRBV29-1,TRBJ1-2
ASSLGGNPSYEQY,NA,NA,TRBV19,TRBJ2-7
ASSLDVGGAYEQY,NA,TRBD1,TRBV7-9,TRBJ2-7
ASSRGRAYNEQF,NA,TRBD2,TRBV2,TRBJ2-1
ASSLEAHTVKNTEAF,few,NA,TRBV11-2,TRBJ1-1
ASSPGQTYNSPLH,NA,NA,TRBV5-1,TRBJ1-6
ASSSGLAGGWETQY,once,TRBD2,TRBV5-1,TRBJ2-5
ASSALGSSGRRDEQF,NA,TRBD2,TRBV19,TRBJ2-1
ASKGGSTNTYEQY,NA,NA,TRBV27,TRBJ2-7
ASQRTSGSVGEQY,NA,TRBD2,TRBV6-5,TRBJ2-7
SVMAQRDSYEQY,NA,TRBD1,TRBV29-1,TRBJ2-7
ASSVPRDNQPQH,NA,NA,TRBV28,TRBJ1-5
ASSLTSGHTDTQY,few,TRBD2,TRBV7-2,TRBJ2-3
ASSRFRGQTNEKLF,NA,TRBD1,TRBV7-4,TRBJ1-4
ASSLGSAGDRTDTQY,NA,NA,TRBV7-9,TRBJ2-3
ASSPPYPREGLYEQY,NA,TRBD2,TRBV18,TRBJ2-7
ASSLSGGGLQETQY,few,TRBD2,TRBV5-4,TRBJ2-5
SVESQEDGYT,NA,NA,TRBV29-1,TRBJ1-2
ASSIVARRAGELF,few,NA,TRBV19,TRBJ2-2
ASSQDWVGTGGFADTQY,NA,TRBD1,TRBV4-1,TRBJ2-3
AIKPNLSGYT,NA,NA,TRBV10-3,TRBJ1-2
ASSFMRTGNTIY,medium-sized,NA,TRBV28,TRBJ1-3
ASKGQGNYGYT,NA,TRBD1,TRBV28,TRBJ1-2
ASSAERLDHHEQY,NA,NA,TRBV2,TRBJ2-7
SVRQENYGYT,few,NA,TRBV29-1,TRBJ1-2
AWSKRRGLEAF,NA,TRBD1,TRBV30,TRBJ1-1
ASSGGTVSYEQY,NA,NA,TRBV5-1,TRBJ2-7
ASGLGPGGFGNQPQH,NA,TRBD1,TRBV12-5,TRBJ1-5
ASSIQGEKLF,NA,NA,TRBV19,TRBJ1-4
ASSLSSGSGTYEQY,NA,TRBD2,TRBV27,TRBJ2-7
ASSFSSPGQGLDTQY,NA,TRBD1,TRBV5-1,TRBJ2-3
ASSVLAGRGTEAF,NA,NA,TRBV19,TRBJ1-1
ASSVDTNTEAF,NA,NA,TRBV9,TRBJ1-1
ASSLDRSNYGYT,NA,NA,TRBV28,TRBJ1-2
ASSWDLGTEAF,NA,NA,TRBV5-6,TRBJ1-1
ASSLSRTGAYEQY,NA,TRBD1,TRBV7-9,TRBJ2-7
ASSYQAGVRTGELF,NA,TRBD2,TRBV5-1,TRBJ2-2
ASSVDSGRGETQY,few,TRBD2,TRBV9,TRBJ2-5
ASKASGTTDTQY,once,TRBD2,TRBV5-4,TRBJ2-3
AISEGQTYEQY,NA,NA,TRBV10-3,TRBJ2-7
ASSYGGSAF,NA,NA,TRBV6-5,TRBJ1-1
ASSTAGTNYEQY,few,TRBD2,TRBV7-8,TRBJ2-7